This TCR beta chain was recovered during a study of shared clonotypes between healthy human individuals. Study-wide background: Participating donors consisted of two women and a few men aged 18 to 49.

The germline CDR1 and CDR2 sequences are SGDLS and YYNGEE. The CDR3 covers 16 residues. V lost 6 bases and J 0 bases, leaving 18 bases between the germline ends. Every donor was a Caucasian adult from Nashville, Tennessee. Assay runs were performed at deep level. TCRdb keeps only in-frame clones here, not all; method: immunoSEQ multiplex PCR. The sample includes over 400,000 clones, roughly 80% seen only once; the top ten take approximately 11%. Points from the study as a whole: Sequencing depth was expected to influence donor clonotype sharing.

For this clone: Its antigen is as yet unknown.

Source material: PBMCs. This sequence was found in a woman aged 40 to 49 in good health. Some clones in this sample may be carry-over from other donors' samples. The chain recombines TRBV9 with TRBJ1-1, with D possibly being TRBD1 (5 bases). CDR3 loop: CASNPHQGNMNTEAFF. The CDR3 nucleotides read TGTGCCAGCAACCCCCACCAGGGCAACATGAACACTGAAGCTTTCTTT.